The clone carrying this T cell receptor (beta chain) was detected ten times or more. Per germline, CDR1 LNHDA and CDR2 SQIVND (reference sequence). This CDR3 has 14 residues. The ends lost 6 bases at V and 6 bases at J; junction bases unmatched: 4. TCRdb reprocessed the multiplex PCR reads via MiXCR and lists one record per CDR3 protein. The sample consists of about 230,000 distinct CDR3 sequences, approximately 31% of them appearing once. Samples came from axillary lymph nodes draining the breast cancer. This specimen comes from a study of breast tumors, draining lymph nodes, adjacent tissues. The TCR was taken from a female donor with breast cancer. Some clones in this sample may be carry-over from other donors' samples. Sequenced sample: axillary lymph node tissue. The rearrangement uses TRBV19 and TRBJ1-4, with 10 bases fitting TRBD1. Here the CDR3 DNA reads TGTGCCAGTAGCTGGACAGGGGGGGATGAAAAACTGTTTTTT. Protein sequence: CASSWTGGDEKLFF.